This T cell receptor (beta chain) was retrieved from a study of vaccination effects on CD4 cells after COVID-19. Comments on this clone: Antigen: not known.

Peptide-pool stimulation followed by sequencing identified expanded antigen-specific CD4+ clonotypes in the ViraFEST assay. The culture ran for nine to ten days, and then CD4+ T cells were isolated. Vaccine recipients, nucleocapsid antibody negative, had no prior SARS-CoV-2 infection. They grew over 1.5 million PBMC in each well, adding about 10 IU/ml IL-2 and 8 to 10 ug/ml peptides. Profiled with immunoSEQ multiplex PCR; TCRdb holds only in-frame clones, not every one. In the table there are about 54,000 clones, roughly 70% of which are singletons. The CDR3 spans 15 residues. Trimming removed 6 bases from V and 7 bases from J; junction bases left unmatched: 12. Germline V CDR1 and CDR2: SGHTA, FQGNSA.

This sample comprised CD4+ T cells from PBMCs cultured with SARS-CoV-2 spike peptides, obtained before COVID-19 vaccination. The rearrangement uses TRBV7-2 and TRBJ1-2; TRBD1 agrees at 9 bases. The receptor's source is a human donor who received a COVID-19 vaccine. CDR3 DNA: TGTGCCAGCAGTCCTCCGGGACAGGGCCTGTCTGGCTACACCTTC. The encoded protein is CASSPPGQGLSGYTF.